This TCR beta chain was identified in a study of vaccination and CD4 T cells after COVID-19. Study-wide context: Post-diagnosis, post-COVID samples were collected after a median around 100 days, ranging 35 to 161.

Germline assignment: CDR1 SGHTA and CDR2 FQGNSA. Trimming shortened V by 5 bases and J by 1 base, and 17 bases separated the two germline ends. This CDR3 comprises 17 residues. Described treatment: roughly ten-day PBMC culture with coronavirus spike peptide pools or control peptides (ViraFEST assay). March to December 2020 was the span of positive PCR dates, which predated US Alpha, Beta and Delta variants. Following a culture period (about nine days), negative selection was used to isolate CD4+ T cells. Cultured CD4+ T-cell DNA underwent Oncomine TCR Beta short-read sequencing. Each CDR3 protein gets one entry after TCRdb re-called the PCR reads with MiXCR. The data show over 10,000 distinct CDR3 sequences, with 36% seen just once and around 19% held by the top ten. This clonotype was counted only a few times. What it recognizes is unknown.

The origin of this receptor is a human donor with COVID-19. This chain joins TRBV7-2 and TRBJ2-2; D is uncertain. The sample comprised cultured CD4+ T cells from blood. The CDR3 DNA reads as TGTGCCAGCAGCCCCAACCGGATCCAGGTGAACACCGGGGAGCTGTTTTTT. Encoded protein: CASSPNRIQVNTGELFF.